This entry describes one T cell receptor (beta chain). Its target is unknown. Additional DNA sequences in this sample encode the identical CDR3. Repertoires were generated with immunoSEQ multiplex PCR, while TCRdb's copy carries only in-frame clones and drops some. The sample consists of more than 70,000 clones, over 70% of them appearing once. The entry originates in a study of T cell responses to AZD1222 COVID-19 vaccine. Study-level findings and limits: The repertoires were collected only after the peak T cell response.

Germline CDR1 KGHSH, CDR2 LQKENI. The CDR3 sequence is 16 residues long. J gave up 1 base and V 9 bases, and 12 bases lay outside the gene matches. The sequences come from peripheral blood, collected on day 0 of AZD1222 vaccination. The V and J genes are TRBV18 and TRBJ2-1; 7 bases map to TRBD2. The clonotype comes from an adult in good health. CDR3 DNA sequence: TGTGCCAGTTTTAGGGCGGGAGAGAGTTCCTACAATGAGCAGTTCTTC. This encodes CASFRAGESSYNEQFF.